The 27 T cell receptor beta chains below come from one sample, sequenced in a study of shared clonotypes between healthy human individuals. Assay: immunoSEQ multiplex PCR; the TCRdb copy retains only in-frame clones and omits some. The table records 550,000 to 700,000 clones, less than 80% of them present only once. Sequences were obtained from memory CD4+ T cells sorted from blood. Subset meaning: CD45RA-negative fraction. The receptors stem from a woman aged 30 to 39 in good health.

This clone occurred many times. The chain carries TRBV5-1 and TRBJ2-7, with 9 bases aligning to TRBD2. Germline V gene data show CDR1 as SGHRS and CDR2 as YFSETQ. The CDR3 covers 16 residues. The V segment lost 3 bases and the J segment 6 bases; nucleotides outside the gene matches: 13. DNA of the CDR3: TGCGCCAGCAGCTGGGCTGCCGCGGGGGGGGTCCCCGAGCAGTACTTC. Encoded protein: CASSWAAAGGVPEQYF.

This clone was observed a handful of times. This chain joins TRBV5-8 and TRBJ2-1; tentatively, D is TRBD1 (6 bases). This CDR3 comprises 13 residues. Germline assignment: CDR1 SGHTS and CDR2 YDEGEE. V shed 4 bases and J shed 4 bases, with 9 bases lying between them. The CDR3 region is CASSKDRYNEQFF. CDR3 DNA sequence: TGTGCCAGCAGCAAGGACAGATACAATGAGCAGTTCTTC.

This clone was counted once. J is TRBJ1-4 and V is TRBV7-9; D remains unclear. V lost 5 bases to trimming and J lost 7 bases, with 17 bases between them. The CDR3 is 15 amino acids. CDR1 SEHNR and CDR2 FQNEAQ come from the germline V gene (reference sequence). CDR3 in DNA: TGTGCCAGCAGCCCCACGTGGCCTCGCGGTGAAAAACTGTTTTTT. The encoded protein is CASSPTWPRGEKLFF.

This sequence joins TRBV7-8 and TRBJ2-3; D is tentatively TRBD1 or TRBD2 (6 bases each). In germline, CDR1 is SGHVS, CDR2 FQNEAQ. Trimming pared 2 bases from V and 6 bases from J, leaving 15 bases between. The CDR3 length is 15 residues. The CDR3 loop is CASSLPKGGVDTQYF. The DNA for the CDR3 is TGTGCCAGCAGCTTACCAAAGGGGGGTGTGGATACGCAGTATTTT.

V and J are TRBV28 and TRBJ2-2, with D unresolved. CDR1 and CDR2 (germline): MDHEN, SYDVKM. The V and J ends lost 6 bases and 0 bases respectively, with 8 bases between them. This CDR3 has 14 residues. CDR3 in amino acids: CASSPQANTGELFF. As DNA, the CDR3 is TGTGCCAGCAGCCCACAAGCGAACACCGGGGAGCTGTTTTTT.

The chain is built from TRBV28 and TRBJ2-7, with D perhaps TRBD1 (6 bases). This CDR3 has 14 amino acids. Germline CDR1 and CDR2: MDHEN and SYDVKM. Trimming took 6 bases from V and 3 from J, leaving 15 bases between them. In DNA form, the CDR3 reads TGTGCCAGCAGCTATCAGGGGCCCCGCTACGAGCAGTACTTC. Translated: CASSYQGPRYEQYF.

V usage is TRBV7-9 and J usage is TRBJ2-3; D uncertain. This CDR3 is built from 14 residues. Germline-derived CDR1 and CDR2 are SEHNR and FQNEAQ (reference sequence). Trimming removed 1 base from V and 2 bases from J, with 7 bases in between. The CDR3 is CASSLEQFTDTQYF. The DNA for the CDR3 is TGTGCCAGCAGCTTAGAACAGTTCACAGATACGCAGTATTTT.

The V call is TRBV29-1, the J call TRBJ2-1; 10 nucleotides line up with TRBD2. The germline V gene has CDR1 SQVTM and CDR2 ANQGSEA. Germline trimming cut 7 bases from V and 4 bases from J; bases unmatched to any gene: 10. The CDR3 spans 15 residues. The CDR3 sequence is CSGVLGTSVYNEQFF. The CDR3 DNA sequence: TGCAGCGGGGTATTAGGGACTAGCGTGTACAATGAGCAGTTCTTC.

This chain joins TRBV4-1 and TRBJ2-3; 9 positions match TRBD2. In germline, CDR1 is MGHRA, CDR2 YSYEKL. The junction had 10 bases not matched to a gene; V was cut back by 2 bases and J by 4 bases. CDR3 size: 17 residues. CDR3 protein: CASSQTFSGRVADTQYF. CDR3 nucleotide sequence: TGCGCCAGCAGCCAAACTTTTAGCGGGAGAGTGGCAGATACGCAGTATTTT.

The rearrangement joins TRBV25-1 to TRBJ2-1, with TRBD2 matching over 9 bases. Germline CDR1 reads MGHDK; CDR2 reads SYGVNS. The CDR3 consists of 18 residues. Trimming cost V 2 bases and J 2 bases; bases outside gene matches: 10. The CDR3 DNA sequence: TGTGCCAGCAGTGAACCCCGTAAGGTAGCGGGGGCCTACAATGAGCAGTTCTTC. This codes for CASSEPRKVAGAYNEQFF.

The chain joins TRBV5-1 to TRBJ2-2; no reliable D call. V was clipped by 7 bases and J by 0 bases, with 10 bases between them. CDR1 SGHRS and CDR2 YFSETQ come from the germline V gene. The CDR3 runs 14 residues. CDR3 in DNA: TGCGCCAGCGGGTGGGAATCGAACACCGGGGAGCTGTTTTTT. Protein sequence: CASGWESNTGELFF.

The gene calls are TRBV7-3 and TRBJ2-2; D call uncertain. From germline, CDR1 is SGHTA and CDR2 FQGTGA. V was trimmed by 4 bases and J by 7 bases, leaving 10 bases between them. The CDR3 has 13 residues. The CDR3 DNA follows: TGTGCCAGCAGCTCACTGGGCGGCGGGGAGCTGTTTTTT. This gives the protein CASSSLGGGELFF.

This CDR3 is CASSPRGGSGANVLTF. The CDR3 region has the DNA TGTGCCAGCAGTCCCCGGGGCGGGTCCGGGGCCAACGTCCTGACTTTC. V usage is TRBV28 and J usage is TRBJ2-6, with D perhaps being TRBD1 or TRBD2 (5 bases each). The germline CDR1 and CDR2 sequences are MDHEN and SYDVKM. The CDR3 loop spans 16 amino acids. Trimming cost V 5 bases and J 4 bases, with 15 bases left between them. Looking up the rest from reference TRBV28 and TRBJ2-6 gives the full variable domain: DVKVTQSSRYLVKRTGEKVFLECVQDMDHENMFWYRQDPGLGLRLIYFSYDVKMKEKGDIPEGYSVSREKKERFSLILESASTNQTSMYLCASSPRGGSGANVLTFGAGSRLTVL.

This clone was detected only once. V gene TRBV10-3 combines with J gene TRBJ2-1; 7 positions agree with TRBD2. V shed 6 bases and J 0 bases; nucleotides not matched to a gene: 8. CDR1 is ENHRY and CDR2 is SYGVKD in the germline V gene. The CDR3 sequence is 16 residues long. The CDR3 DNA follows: TGTGCCATCAGCAATCCTAGCGGCCCCTCCTACAATGAGCAGTTCTTC. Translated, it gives CAISNPSGPSYNEQFF.

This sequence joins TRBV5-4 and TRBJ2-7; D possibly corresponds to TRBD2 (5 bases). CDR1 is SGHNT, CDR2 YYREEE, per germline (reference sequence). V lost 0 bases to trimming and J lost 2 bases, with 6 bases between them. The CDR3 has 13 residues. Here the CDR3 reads CASSLDGTYEQYF. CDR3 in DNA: TGTGCCAGCAGCTTGGACGGGACCTACGAGCAGTACTTC.

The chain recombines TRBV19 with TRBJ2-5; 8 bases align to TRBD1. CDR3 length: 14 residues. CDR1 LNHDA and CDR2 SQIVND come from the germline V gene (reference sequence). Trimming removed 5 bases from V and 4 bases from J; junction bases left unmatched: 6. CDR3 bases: TGTGCCAGTAGTCCACGGACAGGGTTAGAGACCCAGTACTTC. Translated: CASSPRTGLETQYF.

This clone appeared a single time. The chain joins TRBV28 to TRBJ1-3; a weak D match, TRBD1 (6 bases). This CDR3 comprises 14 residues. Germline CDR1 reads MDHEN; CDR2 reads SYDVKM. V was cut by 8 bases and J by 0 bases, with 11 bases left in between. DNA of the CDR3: TGTGCCAGCGGGTTAGGGGGCTCTGGAAACACCATATATTTT. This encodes CASGLGGSGNTIYF.

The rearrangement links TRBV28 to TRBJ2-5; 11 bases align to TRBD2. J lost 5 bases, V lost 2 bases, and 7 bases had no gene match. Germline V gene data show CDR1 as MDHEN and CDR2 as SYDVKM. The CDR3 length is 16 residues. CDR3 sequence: CASSLLSGRAGETQYF. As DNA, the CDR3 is TGTGCCAGCAGTTTACTTAGCGGGAGGGCCGGGGAGACCCAGTACTTC.

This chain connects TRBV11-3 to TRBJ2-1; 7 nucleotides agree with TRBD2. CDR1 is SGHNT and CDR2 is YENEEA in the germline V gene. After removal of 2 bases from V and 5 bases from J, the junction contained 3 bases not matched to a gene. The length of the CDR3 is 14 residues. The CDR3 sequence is CASSLTSVNNEQFF. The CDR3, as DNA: TGTGCCAGCAGCTTAACTAGCGTGAACAATGAGCAGTTCTTC.

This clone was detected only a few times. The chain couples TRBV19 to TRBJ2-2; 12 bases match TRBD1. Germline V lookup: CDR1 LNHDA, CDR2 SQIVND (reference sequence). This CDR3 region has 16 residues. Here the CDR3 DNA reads TGTGCATCTACAACGGGACAGGGGGCGTTTGCCGGGGAGCTGTTTTTT. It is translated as CASTTGQGAFAGELFF.

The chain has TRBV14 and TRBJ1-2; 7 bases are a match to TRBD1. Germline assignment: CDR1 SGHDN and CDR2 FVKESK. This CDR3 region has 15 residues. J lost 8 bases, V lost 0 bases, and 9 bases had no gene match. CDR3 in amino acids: CASSQDLVGGGGYTF. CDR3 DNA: TGTGCCAGCAGCCAAGATCTTGTAGGAGGGGGCGGCTACACCTTC.

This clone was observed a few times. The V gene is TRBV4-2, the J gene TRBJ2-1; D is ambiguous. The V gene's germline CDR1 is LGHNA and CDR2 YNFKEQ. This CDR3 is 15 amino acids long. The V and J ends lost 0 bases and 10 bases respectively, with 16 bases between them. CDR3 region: CASSQDLSGLWEQFF. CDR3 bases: TGTGCCAGCAGCCAAGATCTCTCCGGGCTTTGGGAGCAGTTCTTC.

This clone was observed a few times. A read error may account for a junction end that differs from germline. The CDR3 sequence: CASSEGGVNTGELFF. The CDR3 DNA is TGTGCCAGCAGCGAAGGGGGAGTTAACACCGGGGAGCTGTTTTTT. This chain uses TRBV6-1 with TRBJ2-2; maybe TRBD1 (6 bases). Germline values: CDR1 MNHNS, CDR2 SASEGT. The CDR3 length is 15 residues.

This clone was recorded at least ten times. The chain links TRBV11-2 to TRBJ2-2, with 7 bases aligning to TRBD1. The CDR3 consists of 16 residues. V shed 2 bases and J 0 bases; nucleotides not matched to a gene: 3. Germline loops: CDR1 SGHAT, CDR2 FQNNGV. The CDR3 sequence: CASSLKGQTNTGELFF. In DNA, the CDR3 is TGTGCCAGCAGCTTAAAGGGACAGACGAACACCGGGGAGCTGTTTTTT.

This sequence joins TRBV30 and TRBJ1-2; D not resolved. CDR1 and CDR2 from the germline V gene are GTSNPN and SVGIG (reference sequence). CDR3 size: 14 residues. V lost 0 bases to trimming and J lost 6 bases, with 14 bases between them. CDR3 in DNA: TGTGCCTGGAGTGTAACTACAACATCGGATGGCTACACCTTC. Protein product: CAWSVTTTSDGYTF.

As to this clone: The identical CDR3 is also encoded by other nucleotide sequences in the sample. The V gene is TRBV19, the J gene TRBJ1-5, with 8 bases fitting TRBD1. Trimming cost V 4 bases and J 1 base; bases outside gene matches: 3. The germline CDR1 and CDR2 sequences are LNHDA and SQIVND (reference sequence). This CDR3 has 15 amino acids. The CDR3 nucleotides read TGTGCCAGTAGTAGACAGGGGTCCAGCAATCAGCCCCAGCATTTT. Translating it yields CASSRQGSSNQPQHF.

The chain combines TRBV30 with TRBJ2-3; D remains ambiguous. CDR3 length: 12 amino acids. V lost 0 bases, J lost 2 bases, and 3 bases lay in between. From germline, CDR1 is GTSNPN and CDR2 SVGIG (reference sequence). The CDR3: CAWSVVTDTQYF. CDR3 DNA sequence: TGTGCCTGGAGTGTGGTCACAGATACGCAGTATTTT.